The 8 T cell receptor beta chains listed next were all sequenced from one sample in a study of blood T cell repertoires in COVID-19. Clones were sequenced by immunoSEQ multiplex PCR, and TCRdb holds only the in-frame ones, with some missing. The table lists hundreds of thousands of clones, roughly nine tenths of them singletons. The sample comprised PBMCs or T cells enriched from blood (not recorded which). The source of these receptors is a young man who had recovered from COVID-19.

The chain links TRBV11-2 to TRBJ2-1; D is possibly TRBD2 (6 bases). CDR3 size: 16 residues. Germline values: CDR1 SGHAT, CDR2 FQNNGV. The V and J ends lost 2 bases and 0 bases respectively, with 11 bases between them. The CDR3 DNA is TGTGCCAGCAGCTTACGCGGGGATAGCTCCTACAATGAGCAGTTCTTC. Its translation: CASSLRGDSSYNEQFF.

CDR3 amino acids: CASSRRAGGEYEQYF. CDR3 bases: TGTGCCAGCAGTCGCAGAGCGGGAGGAGAATACGAGCAGTACTTC. The V and J genes are TRBV28 and TRBJ2-7; 9 bases agree with TRBD2. Trimming at V came to 5 bases and at J to 4 bases, leaving 9 bases not matched to a gene. The length of the CDR3 is 15 residues. The germline V gene has CDR1 MDHEN and CDR2 SYDVKM.

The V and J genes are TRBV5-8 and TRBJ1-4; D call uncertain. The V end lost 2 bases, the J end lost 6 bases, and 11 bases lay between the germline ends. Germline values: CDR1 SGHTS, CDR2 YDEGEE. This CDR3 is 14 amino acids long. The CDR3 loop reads CASSFGEEDEKLFF. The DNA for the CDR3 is TGTGCCAGCAGCTTTGGGGAGGAGGATGAAAAACTGTTTTTT.

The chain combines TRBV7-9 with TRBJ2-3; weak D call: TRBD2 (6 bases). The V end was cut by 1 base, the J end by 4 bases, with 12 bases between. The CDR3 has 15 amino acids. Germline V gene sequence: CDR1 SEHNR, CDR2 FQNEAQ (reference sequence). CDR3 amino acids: CASSLGSGRADTQYF. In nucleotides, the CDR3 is TGTGCCAGCAGCTTAGGGAGCGGGCGGGCAGATACGCAGTATTTT. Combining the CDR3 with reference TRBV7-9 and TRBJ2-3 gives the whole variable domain DTGVSQNPRHKITKRGQNVTFRCDPISEHNRLYWYRQTLGQGPEFLTYFQNEAQLEKSRLLSDRFSAERPKGSFSTLEIQRTEQGDSAMYLCASSLGSGRADTQYFGPGTRLTVL.

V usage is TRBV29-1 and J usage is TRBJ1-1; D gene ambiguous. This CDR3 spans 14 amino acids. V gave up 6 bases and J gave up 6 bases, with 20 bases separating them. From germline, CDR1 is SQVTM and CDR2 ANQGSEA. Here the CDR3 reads CSVHRLGGSPEAFF. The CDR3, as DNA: TGCAGCGTCCACCGCCTGGGAGGGAGTCCTGAAGCTTTCTTT.

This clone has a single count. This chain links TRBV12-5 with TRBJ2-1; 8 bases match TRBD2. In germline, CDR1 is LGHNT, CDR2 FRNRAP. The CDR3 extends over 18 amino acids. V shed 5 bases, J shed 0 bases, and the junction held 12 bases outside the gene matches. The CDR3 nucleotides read TGTGCTAGTGGTCTGGGAAGCGGGAGCCAGAGCTCCTACAATGAGCAGTTCTTC. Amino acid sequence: CASGLGSGSQSSYNEQFF.

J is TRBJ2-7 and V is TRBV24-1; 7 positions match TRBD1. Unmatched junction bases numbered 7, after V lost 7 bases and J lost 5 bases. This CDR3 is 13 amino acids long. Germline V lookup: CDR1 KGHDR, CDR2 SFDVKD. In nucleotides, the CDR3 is TGTGCCACCAGGGGACAGCTCAGCGACGAGCAGTACTTC. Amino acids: CATRGQLSDEQYF.

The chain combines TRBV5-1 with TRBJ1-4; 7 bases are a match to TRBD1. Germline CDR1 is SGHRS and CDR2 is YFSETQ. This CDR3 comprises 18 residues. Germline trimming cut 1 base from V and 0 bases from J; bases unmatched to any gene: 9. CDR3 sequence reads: CASSLRPGGYATNEKLFF. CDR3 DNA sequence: TGCGCCAGCAGCTTGAGGCCAGGGGGATATGCAACTAATGAAAAACTGTTTTTT.